This T cell receptor beta chain stems from a study of patients and donors after allogeneic stem cell transplantation. The CDR3 has 15 residues. Trimming cost V 6 bases and J 7 bases, with 18 bases left between them. TCRdb processed the RT-PCR reads anew with MiXCR; each CDR3 protein has one entry. The data contain roughly 200,000 distinct CDR3 sequences, roughly two fifths of them singletons. The origin of this receptor is a human donor who was either an allogeneic HSCT recipient or a stem cell or donor lymphocyte infusion donor (not recorded which). It is not recorded whose cells these are; they may come from a transplant donor. The V and J genes are TRBV12-3 or TRBV12-4 and TRBJ1-4; no firm D call. Sequenced material: blood, either unsorted or a sorted T cell fraction (not recorded which). This CDR3 is CASSPTAGVIEKLFF. The CDR3 coding sequence is TGTGCCAGCAGCCCTACGGCCGGGGTTATTGAAAAACTGTTTTTT.